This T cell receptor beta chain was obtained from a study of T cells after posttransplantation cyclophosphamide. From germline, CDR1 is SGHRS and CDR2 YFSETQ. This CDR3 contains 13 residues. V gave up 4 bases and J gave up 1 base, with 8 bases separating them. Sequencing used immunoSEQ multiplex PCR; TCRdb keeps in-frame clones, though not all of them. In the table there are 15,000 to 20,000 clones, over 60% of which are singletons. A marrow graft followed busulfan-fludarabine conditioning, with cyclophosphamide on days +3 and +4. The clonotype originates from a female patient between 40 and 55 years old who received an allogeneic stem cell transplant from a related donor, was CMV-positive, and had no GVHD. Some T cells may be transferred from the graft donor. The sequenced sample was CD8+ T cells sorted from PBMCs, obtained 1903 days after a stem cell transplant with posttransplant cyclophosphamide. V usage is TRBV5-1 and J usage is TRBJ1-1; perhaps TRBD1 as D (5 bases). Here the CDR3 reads CASSADTNTEAFF. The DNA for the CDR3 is TGCGCCAGCAGCGCGGACACGAACACTGAAGCTTTCTTT.